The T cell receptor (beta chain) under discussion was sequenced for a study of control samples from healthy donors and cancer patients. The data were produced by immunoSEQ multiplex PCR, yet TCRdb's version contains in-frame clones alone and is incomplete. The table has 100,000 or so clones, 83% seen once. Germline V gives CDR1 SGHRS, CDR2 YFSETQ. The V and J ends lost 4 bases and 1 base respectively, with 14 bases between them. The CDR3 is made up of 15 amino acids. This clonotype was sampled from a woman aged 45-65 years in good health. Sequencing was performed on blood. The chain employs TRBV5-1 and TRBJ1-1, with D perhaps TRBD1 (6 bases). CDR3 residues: CASSQREGGNTEAFF. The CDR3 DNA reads TGCGCCAGCAGCCAGAGGGAGGGGGGGAACACTGAAGCTTTCTTT. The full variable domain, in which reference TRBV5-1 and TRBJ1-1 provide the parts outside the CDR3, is KAGVTQTPRYLIKTRGQQVTLSCSPISGHRSVSWYQQTPGQGLQFLFEYFSETQRNKGNFPGRFSGRQFSNSRSEMNVSTLELGDSALYLCASSQREGGNTEAFFGQGTRLTVV.